This TCR beta chain is drawn from a study of beta chain features in type 1 diabetes. As for the study in general: Examined across all samples were roughly 110,000,000 sorted cells.

Sequenced material consisted of expressed TCRB transcripts (all of the isolated RNA was reverse transcribed). Sequencing used immunoSEQ multiplex PCR; TCRdb keeps in-frame clones, though not all of them. In the table there are around 260,000 clones, approximately 25% of which are singletons. Germline assignment: CDR1 SEHNR and CDR2 FQNEAQ (reference sequence). V was shortened by 3 bases and J by 2 bases, with 8 bases between the two germline ends. The CDR3 loop spans 13 amino acids. As to this clone: The antigen is unknown.

Sorting based on CD45RO/CCR7/CD25/CD127/CD95/CD27 separated CD4+ naive, central memory, regulatory and stem cell-like memory cells. Overall study findings and caveats: A moderate, significant TCRB CDR3 shortening appeared in type 1 diabetes across four CD4+ subsets.

The material sequenced was naive CD4+ T cells from blood. The TCR sequence derives from a woman aged 25 to 39 with type 1 diabetes. The chain recombines TRBV7-9 with TRBJ2-7; weak D call: TRBD1 (6 bases). This CDR3 reads CASSLDSPYEQYF. The CDR3 DNA follows: TGTGCCAGCAGCTTGGACAGCCCCTACGAGCAGTACTTC.